This passage covers 22 T cell receptor beta chains from one sample sequenced in a study of T-cell memory formation after mild COVID-19 (dated by TCRdb to the early 2020s). Receptors were amplified or captured by 5' RACE. Sequencing used an Illumina NovaSeq 6000. The raw public reads went through TCRdb reprocessing: fastp at Q25, MiXCR clone calling, in-frame beta chains kept. Rows with one shared CDR3 protein collapse into an entry with the most common genes and DNA. This sample gives some 490,000 distinct CDR3 sequences in total; over 15% of them show up just once. 9% to 15% of the sample is in the top ten clones. Sequenced material: PBMCs or a T cell subset sorted from them (not recorded which). These receptors were collected from an adult woman who had mild COVID-19 (a few samples of this study predate the infection). The sample titles of this study are shuffled in the database, so cell type and time point are left out; the donor was told from shared clones.

This clonotype has ten or more counts. The V call is TRBV5-4, the J call TRBJ2-5; TRBD2 matches at 7 bases. The length of the CDR3 is 14 residues. The germline V gene has CDR1 SGHNT and CDR2 YYREEE (reference sequence). The CDR3 spells CAVGGSYLQETQYF. CDR3 nucleotide sequence: TGTGCAGTGGGGGGGTCATACCTCCAAGAGACCCAGTACTTC.

This clonotype was seen a few times. V usage is TRBV11-3 and J usage is TRBJ2-7; TRBD1 matches 11 bases. The trim removed 4 bases at V and 3 bases at J, leaving 2 bases unmatched. The CDR3 extends over 14 amino acids. Germline lookup yields CDR1 SGHNT and CDR2 YENEEA. DNA of the CDR3: TGTGCCAGCAGCTCGGGACAGGGGGACTACGAGCAGTACTTC. Its protein product is CASSSGQGDYEQYF. The variable domain in full, completed from reference TRBV11-3 and TRBJ2-7, reads EAGVVQSPRYKIIEKKQPVAFWCNPISGHNTLYWYLQNLGQGPELLIRYENEEAVDDSQLPKDRFSAERLKGVDSTLKIQPAELGDSAVYLCASSSGQGDYEQYFGPGTRLTVT.

This clonotype was seen a few times. The gene calls are TRBV6-1 and TRBJ2-1; 7 positions match TRBD2. The CDR3 consists of 15 residues. V lost 7 bases, J lost 1 base, and 7 bases stayed unmatched. The germline V gene has CDR1 MNHNS and CDR2 SASEGT. The CDR3: CASNPGLRSYNEQFF. The CDR3 nucleotides are TGTGCCAGCAACCCGGGACTAAGATCCTACAATGAGCAGTTCTTC.

The sample holds a few counts of this clonotype. The CDR3 region is CASSPRTAVFHEQYF. CDR3 sequence (DNA): TGTGCCAGCAGCCCTCGGACGGCAGTTTTCCACGAGCAGTACTTC. The chain combines TRBV7-3 with TRBJ2-7; D remains unclear. Germline-derived CDR1 and CDR2 are SGHTA and FQGTGA. This CDR3 region has 15 residues. V was trimmed by 5 bases and J by 5 bases, leaving 19 bases between them.

The chain combines TRBV6-5 with TRBJ2-5, with 10 bases matching TRBD1. The CDR3 has 15 residues. In germline, CDR1 is MNHEY, CDR2 SVGAGI. V dropped 5 bases and J dropped 5; count of bases not matched to a gene: 8. CDR3 sequence reads: CASSNWDRGRETQYF. The CDR3 region has the DNA TGTGCCAGCAGTAACTGGGACAGGGGAAGGGAGACCCAGTACTTC.

A few counts support this clonotype. The gene calls are TRBV5-5 and TRBJ2-7; 8 nucleotides line up with TRBD1. The germline V gene has CDR1 SGHKS and CDR2 YYEKEE (reference sequence). This CDR3 comprises 14 residues. With 4 bases clipped from V and 4 bases from J, the junction kept 7 bases outside the gene matches. The CDR3 bases are TGTGCCAGCAGCCGGACAGGGCCGGATTACGAGCAGTACTTC. It encodes CASSRTGPDYEQYF.

Ten or more counts support this clonotype. Mismatch with germline at one junction end may stem from a read error. The chain links TRBV12-3 or TRBV12-4 to TRBJ2-2, with D tentatively TRBD2 (5 bases). The CDR3 runs to 15 residues. CDR3 protein: CASSLAGVNTGELFF. CDR3 DNA: TGCGCCAGCAGCTTGGCCGGGGTGAACACCGGGGAGCTGTTTTTT.

This sequence joins TRBV20-1 and TRBJ1-1; D possibly corresponds to TRBD1 (6 bases). The CDR3 is made up of 13 amino acids. Germline lookup yields CDR1 DFQATT and CDR2 SNEGSKA (reference sequence). Between the trimmed V and J ends, which lost 4 bases and 3 bases, there was a span of 12 bases. The CDR3: CSAKQGLDTEAFF. Written as DNA, the CDR3 is TGCAGTGCTAAGCAGGGGTTGGACACTGAAGCTTTCTTT.

This clonotype came up a few times. The chain is built from TRBV5-1 and TRBJ2-3; D may match TRBD1 or TRBD2 (5 bases each). The CDR3 extends over 16 amino acids. Trimming stripped 1 base from V and 3 bases from J, with 15 bases between. Germline loops: CDR1 SGHRS, CDR2 YFSETQ. CDR3 bases: TGCGCCAGCAGCTTGCCGGGACCAGAAGGTACAGATACGCAGTATTTT. This sequence encodes CASSLPGPEGTDTQYF. Together with reference TRBV5-1 and TRBJ2-3, the CDR3 gives the full variable domain: KAGVTQTPRYLIKTRGQQVTLSCSPISGHRSVSWYQQTPGQGLQFLFEYFSETQRNKGNFPGRFSGRQFSNSRSEMNVSTLELGDSALYLCASSLPGPEGTDTQYFGPGTRLTVL.

This clonotype was seen a few times. V gene TRBV5-1 combines with J gene TRBJ2-5; TRBD2 matches 11 bases. V shed 1 base and J 2 bases; nucleotides not matched to a gene: 7. This CDR3 is built from 17 residues. The germline V gene has CDR1 SGHRS and CDR2 YFSETQ. CDR3 in amino acids: CASSLSPGLAVQETQYF. The CDR3 region has the DNA TGCGCCAGCAGCTTGTCTCCGGGACTAGCGGTTCAAGAGACCCAGTACTTC.

This chain joins TRBV10-3 and TRBJ2-7; TRBD2 matches 7 bases. Trimming took 2 bases from V and 4 from J; bases not matched to a gene: 5. CDR1 and CDR2 (germline): ENHRY, SYGVKD. The CDR3 is 14 amino acids. The CDR3 DNA is TGTGCCATCAGTGAGCGGGAGGTCGGGTACGAGCAGTACTTC. Translation gives CAISEREVGYEQYF.

In this sample, this clonotype turned up many times. The chain combines TRBV5-4 with TRBJ2-3; D not certain. The CDR3 runs 13 residues. The V gene's germline CDR1 is SGHNT and CDR2 YYREEE (reference sequence). Between the trimmed V and J ends, which lost 0 bases and 4 bases, there was a span of 6 bases. The CDR3 region is CASSLDGPDTQYF. The CDR3, as DNA: TGTGCCAGCAGCTTGGATGGTCCAGATACGCAGTATTTT.

The V gene is TRBV4-1, the J gene TRBJ2-3, with 8 bases fitting TRBD2. Germline CDR1 is MGHRA and CDR2 is YSYEKL. This CDR3 region has 16 residues. With 0 bases clipped from V and 3 bases from J, the junction kept 5 bases outside the gene matches. CDR3 sequence: CASSQDLLAATDTQYF. The CDR3 DNA sequence: TGCGCCAGCAGCCAAGATTTACTAGCGGCGACAGATACGCAGTATTTT.

This clonotype was picked up a small number of times. J is TRBJ1-6 and V is TRBV25-1; tentative D call: TRBD1 (5 bases). Looked up from germline, CDR1 is MGHDK and CDR2 is SYGVNS. The CDR3 runs 12 residues. V lost 6 bases to trimming and J lost 15 bases, with 15 bases between them. The CDR3 is CASRGDGLHLHF. CDR3 DNA: TGTGCCAGCAGAGGGGACGGCTTACACCTCCACTTT.

As to this clonotype: No DNA is shown, since the ends of the CDR3 on it are uncertain; the CDR3 is the one TCRdb lists. This chain connects TRBV18 to TRBJ1-4; the D call in the table, TRBD1, was not verified against the DNA. The length of the CDR3 is 15 amino acids, counting both ends. Per germline, CDR1 KGHSH and CDR2 LQKENI. The CDR3 spells CASSPLRAGNEKLFF.

The V gene is TRBV5-5, the J gene TRBJ2-5; 9 positions agree with TRBD1. CDR1 and CDR2 (germline): SGHKS, YYEKEE (reference sequence). The CDR3 consists of 16 residues. The V segment lost 4 bases and the J segment 4 bases; nucleotides outside the gene matches: 11. DNA for the CDR3: TGTGCCAGCAGCCCACATGTGGACAGGGGAGGAGAGACCCAGTACTTC. Its protein is CASSPHVDRGGETQYF.

The chain links TRBV15 to TRBJ2-5; D is unclear. With 0 bases removed from V and 5 bases from J, the gap between germline ends came to 10 bases. The V gene's germline CDR1 is LNHNV and CDR2 YYDKDF (reference sequence). The CDR3 totals 14 residues. The CDR3 DNA sequence: TGTGCCACCAGCAGAGATAACAGCCCGGAGACCCAGTACTTC. It encodes CATSRDNSPETQYF.

V is TRBV20-1 and J is TRBJ1-5; no clear D. Germline CDR1 DFQATT, CDR2 SNEGSKA (reference sequence). The CDR3 is 14 amino acids. V was cut by 6 bases and J by 0 bases, with 12 bases left in between. The CDR3 DNA reads as TGCAGTGCACCTGCGACATATAGCAATCAGCCCCAGCATTTT. Its protein is CSAPATYSNQPQHF.

This clonotype was counted only a few times. The CDR3 loop reads CASSQDLWLAGADEQFF. CDR3 in DNA: TGTGCCAGCAGCCAAGATCTGTGGCTAGCGGGAGCCGATGAGCAGTTCTTC. The gene calls are TRBV14 and TRBJ2-1, with TRBD2 matching 10 bases. Germline V gene lookup returns CDR1 SGHDN and CDR2 FVKESK. V lost 0 bases and J lost 8; bases outside the gene matches: 10. The length of the CDR3 is 17 residues.

The rearrangement uses TRBV12-3 or TRBV12-4 and TRBJ1-1; D not resolved. V gave up 8 bases and J gave up 7 bases, with 23 bases separating them. The CDR3 runs to 15 residues. CDR3 bases: TGTGCCAGCGTCCGAAGGCAGTCTAGAACCGATGAAGCTTTCTTT. Translated, it gives CASVRRQSRTDEAFF.

J is TRBJ1-5 and V is TRBV2; possible D gene TRBD1, 5 bases. The CDR3 spans 16 residues. The germline V gene encodes CDR1 SNHLY and CDR2 FYNNEI. V was shortened by 3 bases and J by 2 bases, with 14 bases between the two germline ends. The CDR3 region is CASSERDPYRNQPQHF. The CDR3 coding sequence is TGTGCCAGCAGTGAGAGGGACCCCTATCGCAATCAGCCCCAGCATTTT.

This clonotype was recorded a few times. The CDR3 protein is CASSQDRFNSNQPQHF. Written as DNA, the CDR3 is TGTGCCAGCAGCCAAGATCGGTTTAATAGCAATCAGCCCCAGCATTTT. The chain links TRBV4-2 to TRBJ1-5; D is undetermined. Trimming took off 0 bases at V and 0 bases at J, with 9 bases between the two ends. Germline V gene data show CDR1 as LGHNA and CDR2 as YNFKEQ. The CDR3 has 16 amino acids.